The 15 T cell receptor beta chains in this list originate from one sample, sequenced in a study of shared clonotypes between healthy human individuals. Method: immunoSEQ multiplex PCR; TCRdb's copy keeps in-frame clones and lacks some. The table lists approximately 1.4 million clones, 95% to 99% of them singletons. The specimen was naive CD4+ T cells sorted from blood. Documented subset: CD45RA+ positively selected. The source of these receptors is a man in his thirties or forties in good health.

Note on this clone: Other DNA sequences from this sample encode an identical CDR3 as well. This chain connects TRBV28 to TRBJ2-7; 12 nucleotides line up with TRBD2. V lost 11 bases and J lost 4; bases outside the gene matches: 6. Germline V gene lookup returns CDR1 MDHEN and CDR2 SYDVKM. CDR3 length equals 13 residues. DNA for the CDR3: TGTGCCTCTCGGACTAGCGGGACATACGAGCAGTACTTC. It is translated as CASRTSGTYEQYF.

Details on this clone: Within the sample, other DNA sequences also encode this same CDR3. V and J are TRBV5-1 and TRBJ2-3; D remains unclear. V lost 1 base to trimming and J lost 0 bases, with 6 bases between them. CDR1 and CDR2 from the germline V gene are SGHRS and YFSETQ. This CDR3 has 14 amino acids. As DNA, the CDR3 is TGCGCCAGCAGCTTGCCGGCCAGCACAGATACGCAGTATTTT. Protein sequence: CASSLPASTDTQYF.

The rearrangement uses TRBV30 and TRBJ2-7; tentatively, D is TRBD2 (6 bases). CDR1 and CDR2 from the germline V gene are GTSNPN and SVGIG (reference sequence). V dropped 2 bases and J dropped 8 bases, with 13 bases sitting between them. The CDR3 is 12 residues long. This chain's CDR3 is CAWSPGLSQQYF. CDR3 nucleotides: TGTGCCTGGAGTCCGGGACTTTCCCAGCAGTACTTC.

The chain combines TRBV5-6 with TRBJ2-7; the D is unclear. The V and J ends lost 4 bases and 2 bases respectively, with 10 bases between them. Germline CDR1 reads SGHDT; CDR2 reads YYEEEE. This CDR3 spans 13 amino acids. The CDR3 DNA is TGTGCCAGCAGCGTACAGCTTACCTACGAGCAGTACTTC. Protein sequence: CASSVQLTYEQYF.

This clone came up once. The chain employs TRBV19 and TRBJ1-1; a weak D match, TRBD1 (5 bases). The germline V and J ends were trimmed by 6 bases and 1 base, with 24 bases remaining between them. Germline CDR1 LNHDA, CDR2 SQIVND (reference sequence). CDR3 size: 18 residues. CDR3 coding DNA: TGTGCCAGTAGGAAAGCAGGGAATACCCCAATCCCGAACACTGAAGCTTTCTTT. It specifies CASRKAGNTPIPNTEAFF.

The rearrangement joins TRBV5-1 to TRBJ2-7; 7 bases fit TRBD2. There are 18 residues in the CDR3. CDR1 and CDR2 from the germline V gene are SGHRS and YFSETQ. J was trimmed by 0 bases and V by 1 base; bases with no gene match: 13. CDR3 in DNA: TGCGCCAGCAGCTTGCGGGGTCGGCTAGCGGAGATCTCCTACGAGCAGTACTTC. Its translation: CASSLRGRLAEISYEQYF.

The rearrangement links TRBV5-4 to TRBJ2-7; no clear D. V was shortened by 2 bases and J by 2 bases, with 5 bases between the two germline ends. The germline V gene has CDR1 SGHNT and CDR2 YYREEE (reference sequence). The CDR3 runs to 12 residues. CDR3 in amino acids: CASSLQPYEQYF. The DNA for the CDR3 is TGTGCCAGCAGCTTACAGCCCTACGAGCAGTACTTC.

The chain joins TRBV19 to TRBJ1-2; unclear D gene. Germline values: CDR1 LNHDA, CDR2 SQIVND (reference sequence). V gave up 7 bases and J gave up 7 bases, with 13 bases separating them. This CDR3 has 12 amino acids. CDR3 nucleotide sequence: TGTGCCAGTATCCTCGACGGCCGTGGCTACACCTTC. Protein product: CASILDGRGYTF.

This chain connects TRBV19 to TRBJ2-5, with TRBD1 matching over 8 bases. The CDR3 is made up of 14 amino acids. CDR1 and CDR2 from the germline V gene are LNHDA and SQIVND (reference sequence). V dropped 5 bases and J dropped 4; count of bases not matched to a gene: 6. The CDR3 DNA follows: TGTGCCAGTAGTGACAGGGGAGGTCGAGAGACCCAGTACTTC. It specifies CASSDRGGRETQYF.

The J gene is TRBJ2-7, the V gene TRBV7-2; TRBD2 agrees at 8 bases. V shed 2 bases and J 7 bases; nucleotides not matched to a gene: 10. Germline CDR1 is SGHTA and CDR2 is FQGNSA. This CDR3 contains 15 residues. CDR3 in DNA: TGTGCCAGCAGCTTAAATGTAGCGGGATTAAGAGAGCAGTACTTC. Its protein product is CASSLNVAGLREQYF.

This rearrangement joins TRBV18 to TRBJ2-7; 12 bases match TRBD2. The CDR3 consists of 15 residues. V was clipped by 2 bases and J by 7 bases; unmatched bases: 6. Germline values: CDR1 KGHSH, CDR2 LQKENI. For the CDR3, the DNA is TGTGCCAGCTCACCAAGACTAGCGGGAGTGGGGGAGCAGTACTTC. Protein: CASSPRLAGVGEQYF.

The chain is built from TRBV2 and TRBJ2-2; TRBD1 aligns across 10 bases. The junction had 5 bases not matched to a gene; V was cut back by 8 bases and J by 5 bases. The CDR3 has 14 residues. Germline CDR1 reads SNHLY; CDR2 reads FYNNEI. DNA for the CDR3: TGTGCCAGCGTCGGACAGGGGGTTACCGGGGAGCTGTTTTTT. It codes for CASVGQGVTGELFF. Full variable domain (outside the CDR3, taken from reference TRBV2 and TRBJ2-2): EPEVTQTPSHQVTQMGQEVILRCVPISNHLYFYWYRQILGQKVEFLVSFYNNEISEKSEIFDDQFSVERPDGSNFTLKIRSTKLEDSAMYFCASVGQGVTGELFFGEGSRLTVL.

CDR3 DNA: TGCGCCAGCAGCGGGGCAACCGGGACAGCTCTGTACGAGCAGTACTTC. This gives the protein CASSGATGTALYEQYF. This chain connects TRBV5-1 to TRBJ2-7; 7 nucleotides line up with TRBD1. This CDR3 spans 16 amino acids. Per germline, CDR1 SGHRS and CDR2 YFSETQ. The J segment lost 4 bases and the V segment lost 4 bases, leaving 14 bases of the junction unmatched.

Comment on this clone: Different DNA sequences within this sample yield the same CDR3. V and J are TRBV7-2 and TRBJ2-3; D remains ambiguous. With 6 bases removed from V and 2 bases from J, the gap between germline ends came to 9 bases. This CDR3 spans 13 amino acids. From germline, CDR1 is SGHTA and CDR2 FQGNSA. CDR3 protein: CASSLDYTDTQYF. CDR3 in DNA: TGTGCCAGCAGTCTGGATTACACAGATACGCAGTATTTT.

A single count supports this clone. The CDR3 DNA follows: TGTGCCAGCAGTCGACTCGGGCCAGATACGCAGTATTTT. It encodes CASSRLGPDTQYF. The chain couples TRBV7-2 to TRBJ2-3; D not certain. Germline-derived CDR1 and CDR2 are SGHTA and FQGNSA. V was pared by 6 bases and J by 4 bases, with 11 bases between. The length of the CDR3 is 13 residues.